Sequencing of this T cell receptor (beta chain) was carried out in a study of shared clonotypes between healthy human individuals (TCRdb year 2020). Background for the entire study: The cohort included three men and a couple of women between 18 and 49 years of age. For each donor, CD4 naive and CD4 memory were each run on three plates, CD8 naive on two plates, and CD8 memory on one plate. To estimate repertoire size and how much clonotypes are shared between individuals, the study performed deep sequencing of blood TCR repertoires from roughly five healthy adults. Libraries were prepared and TCR repertoires were sequenced by different laboratories using diverse techniques, in order to increase sequencing depth and limit assay-specific biases. Leukapheresis yielded between about 0.94 and 9.5 billion PBMCs per donor. Broad study findings and their caveats: Sharing across several donors was observed for around 5% of naive CD4, about 4% of naive CD8, roughly 2.4% of memory CD4, and approximately 0.41% of memory CD8 clonotypes. Pairwise subsampling indicated that sequencing depth was expected to affect the degree of clonotype sharing among donors. Estimated clonotype richness was generally larger for naive than for memory subsets. Sampling was limited to blood, and TCR repertoires in tissue likely differ from TCR repertoires in blood. The genetic and exposure-history diversity represented was limited by the small number of donors. Compared with non-shared clonotypes, clonotypes shared by all four sorted-subset donors had higher generation probabilities. Incomplete sequencing was indicated by rarefaction of sorted-subset datasets, despite the large sequencing depth.

Turning to this clone: Its antigen is currently not known. The record has no base qualities; no much larger clone is one base away.

Using the deep immunoSEQ assay, multiplex PCR amplified TCR CDR3 regions from genomic DNA. Extracted genomic DNA from each cell subset was distributed evenly across all wells of several immunoSEQ 96-well plates, and each plate was treated as a replicate. For sorted subsets, approximately 200 ng of genomic DNA, equivalent to tens of thousands of T cell genomes, went into each replicate PCR. Purified libraries were quantified with a Qubit 3.0 fluorometer, sized on a Bioanalyzer 2100, and re-quantified with the KAPA Library Quantification kit. Each immunoSEQ 96-well plate was sequenced on its own single-read 150-cycle Illumina NextSeq 550 flow cell. Processing in the source paper ran as follows. Because only junctional sequences without quality scores were contained in the immunoSEQ output, filtering matching that applied to full-length reads could not be performed. To assign V/J genes and CDR3, sequences were annotated using PyIR, a Python wrapper for IgBLAST v1.9, with IMGT germline references. Reads were removed for weak V/J assignments (E-value above 1e-6), missing CDR3, stop codons, out-of-frame junctions, or ambiguous translated residues. V3J clonotypes were defined as sequences sharing an identical inferred V gene, J gene, and CDR3 amino acid sequence. Percentage overlap between repertoires was calculated by dividing the number of shared unique clonotypes by the size of the smaller repertoire. RTK rarefaction, the Chao1 estimator, and Recon v2.1 estimates of unobserved clonotypes were used to assess repertoire richness. For all TCRbeta clonotypes obtained by the gDNA method from a few donors, generation probabilities were computed with OLGA. What TCRdb holds here is the immuneACCESS table cut down to in-frame rearrangements. Part of the clones is not present; checked against another copy, under half of the missing clones reflect an unresolved V gene, and the others are unexplained. Clone size and the V and J calls come from that table; the DNA yielded D and trimming. Counted in this sample were about 2.5 million clones; around 92% of them appeared once. Of the sample, 0.3% to 0.4% falls within the top ten clones.

V is trimmed back by 1 base and J by 4 bases, and the junction contains 11 bases that no gene match accounts for. The CDR3 has 17 amino acids, counting the end cysteine and phenylalanine. Only the CDR3 portion is preserved as DNA: 51 bases, with reading frame beginning at the first base. CDR1 and CDR2, per the germline V gene (reference sequence), are MNHEY and SMNVEV. Donors were healthy HIV-negative adults with no recently reported acute infections or vaccinations. All donors were Caucasian adults living in Nashville, Tennessee, USA. Magnetic negative selection was used to enrich CD4+ T cells, after which naive cells were positively selected on CD45RA and the negative fraction became the memory subset. Blood was obtained by leukapheresis, after which PBMCs were separated by Ficoll-Histopaque density gradient centrifugation and cryopreserved in liquid nitrogen vapor phase. Analytical flow cytometry was used to check the purity and quantity of each magnetically sorted T cell population. Genomic DNA was isolated from every sorted fraction and measured by UV absorbance on a Nanodrop 2000c.

The TCR sequence derives from a man between 18 and 29 years old in good health. Some clones in this sample may be carry-over from other donors' samples. This chain joins TRBV27 to TRBJ2-5; 8 central nucleotides agree with TRBD2. The sample was naive CD4+ T cells from PBMCs. The label giving this sample's cell subset or site can be read as: CD45RA+ positively selected. The CDR3: CASSLFSVRSGRETQYF. The nucleotide sequence is TGTGCCAGCAGTTTATTCAGCGTGAGGAGCGGGAGAGAGACCCAGTACTTC.